Listed here are 4 T cell receptor beta chains from one sample, sequenced in a study of blood T cell repertoires in COVID-19. Profiling relied on immunoSEQ multiplex PCR, and the TCRdb table lists in-frame clones only, not all of them. This sample has about 15,000 clones, with roughly four fifths found just once. Sequencing used peripheral blood. The receptors were sampled from a human donor in a cohort sampled during active COVID-19.

V usage is TRBV24-1 and J usage is TRBJ2-1, with TRBD2 identical over 10 bases. V lost 0 bases and J lost 11; bases outside the gene matches: 0. The CDR3 covers 13 residues. CDR1 KGHDR and CDR2 SFDVKD come from the germline V gene. In DNA, the CDR3 is TGTGCCACCAGTGATTTGACTAGCGGGAAGCAGTTCTTC. Translation gives CATSDLTSGKQFF.

The chain combines TRBV9 with TRBJ2-2; 8 positions match TRBD2. CDR1 is SGDLS, CDR2 YYNGEE, per germline. This CDR3 is 16 amino acids long. With V trimmed by 5 bases and J by 0 bases, 6 bases remained unmatched. For the CDR3, the DNA is TGTGCCAGCAGTCCTTCAGCGGGGGCGAACACCGGGGAGCTGTTTTTT. This sequence encodes CASSPSAGANTGELFF.

The chain joins TRBV27 to TRBJ1-1; 7 nucleotides line up with TRBD1. With V trimmed by 4 bases and J by 5 bases, 10 bases remained unmatched. This CDR3 is built from 15 residues. Looked up from germline, CDR1 is MNHEY and CDR2 is SMNVEV (reference sequence). The CDR3 DNA reads TGTGCCAGCAGTTCTACAGGGGCCGGGAGTACTGAAGCTTTCTTT. Translating it yields CASSSTGAGSTEAFF.

This sequence joins TRBV10-3 and TRBJ1-6; D may be TRBD1 (6 bases). This CDR3 has 14 residues. Trimming left V 6 bases short and J 3 bases short, with 9 bases between. CDR1 is ENHRY, CDR2 SYGVKD, per germline. Here the CDR3 reads CAISVGHYNSPLHF. The CDR3 DNA reads TGTGCCATCAGCGTGGGACACTATAATTCACCCCTCCACTTT.